This record covers a single TCR beta chain. The record originates from a study of shared T cell receptors in the human thymus. Germline CDR1 and CDR2: MNHNS and SASEGT. The V segment lost 3 bases and the J segment 3 bases; nucleotides outside the gene matches: 11. The CDR3 is 16 residues long. TCRdb's table, derived via immunoSEQ multiplex PCR, lists solely in-frame clones and lacks some. The repertoire holds over 60,000 clones, with nearly 95% as singletons. Sequencing was carried out using thymocytes. This receptor was taken from a human donor. This chain connects TRBV6-1 to TRBJ2-7; TRBD1 matches at 7 bases. CDR3 sequence reads: CASSDLDRPNLYEQYF. DNA for the CDR3: TGTGCCAGCAGTGACCTGGACAGGCCGAACCTCTACGAGCAGTACTTC.